This T cell receptor beta chain was sequenced for a study of OX40 agonist ivuxolimab in advanced cancers. Study summary: Dosing consisted of intravenous ivuxolimab at 0.01 to 10 mg/kg every 2 weeks. Whole-study results and caveats: Low levels of normalized T-cell clonal expansion also appeared in some nonresponders. Antigen specificity of clonally expanded peripheral T cells was not established.

To note about this clone: Its antigen is as yet unknown.

Germline V CDR1 and CDR2: SGDLS, YYNGEE. After removal of 3 bases from V and 7 bases from J, the junction contained 3 bases not matched to a gene. The CDR3 sequence is 13 residues long. Here immunoSEQ multiplex PCR was the method, and the copy in TCRdb shows in-frame clones only, minus some. Among 71,000 or so clones listed, more than 85% were seen once. This chain connects TRBV9 to TRBJ1-1, with TRBD1 matching 10 bases. The sequenced sample was CD4+ or CD8+ T cells sorted from blood, obtained in a trial of the OX40 agonist ivuxolimab. This clonotype was obtained from an adult with an advanced solid tumor such as melanoma, head and neck, liver or kidney cancer. The CDR3 nucleotides are TGTGCCAGCAGCGGCCGGGACAGGGGTGAAGCTTTCTTT. This encodes CASSGRDRGEAFF.